This T cell receptor (beta chain) was sequenced during a study of T cells in Graves' hyperthyroidism and ophthalmopathy (dated by TCRdb to about 2019). For the wider study: Peripheral blood was sampled at the time of initial diagnosis, prior to any treatment. A discovery cohort of around 100 patients, 43 with Graves' ophthalmopathy and 55 to 65 with stable Graves' hyperthyroidism, was used to find distinguishing TCR V-J signatures. Prospective prediction of ophthalmopathy was tested in an independent validation cohort consisting of 18 to 20 hyperthyroidism patients and approximately 16 patients who later progressed to ophthalmopathy. The approximately 98 discovery patients were randomly divided into training and test sets at a 7:3 ratio. In addition, the study compared T-cell repertoires in thyroid tissue and in blood from over 5 Graves' hyperthyroidism patients. After blood sampling, hyperthyroidism patients were treated with methimazole at a starting dose of 30 mg daily, and ophthalmopathy patients were treated with high-dose intravenous methylprednisolone. The paper describes TCR Vbeta CDR3 sequencing of 140 or so peripheral blood samples, made up of some 42 ophthalmopathy patients, around 78 hyperthyroidism patients and about 17 progressor patients. The paper as a whole reports these results and caveats: In validation, the model predicted progression to ophthalmopathy a median of approximately 6.6 months before onset, with roughly 68% sensitivity and about 72% specificity. Ophthalmopathy was separated from stable hyperthyroidism by a 13 V-J signature model, with about 86% sensitivity and about 81% specificity obtained in cross-validation and 80%/75% obtained in testing. Sample size was not statistically predetermined, and investigators were not blinded to group allocation. Blood samples also contained most of the expanded thyroid clonotypes (frequency above 0.001), which suggests that blood repertoires may reflect thyroid immune responses.

In the ophthalmopathy patients, disease was moderately to severely active, with a Clinical Activity Score of 3 or more, a NOSPECS grade of 4 or more, and a duration of less than 3 months. Exclusion was applied to patients with uncontrolled infections, other autoimmune diseases, pregnancy or lactation. Diagnoses relied on clinical symptoms, serum thyroxine and TRAb, thyroid ultrasound and orbital computed tomography. Ficoll-Paque density gradient centrifugation was used to isolate PBMCs from 8 to 10 ml of fresh peripheral blood. Total RNA was extracted using Trizol reagent, and RNA quality was assessed on an Agilent 2100 Bioanalyzer. The TCR beta CDR3 regions were amplified from the RNA transcripts. A first-round RT-PCR of the TCR CDR3 used the HTBI primer set with the Qiagen OneStep RT-PCR kit. A second multiplex PCR round built the libraries, followed by size selection and purification. Libraries were sequenced paired-end with 100 bp reads on an Illumina HiSeq2000. The authors' pipeline ran thus. SOAPnuke was used to process the raw data, removing reads that contained adapters or uncalled bases, had a mean Phred below 15, or lacked an exact match to the constant primer or identifier. High-quality paired reads were merged with COPE v1.2.5, and unique nucleotide sequences were defined as clonotypes. MiTCR v1.1 was used to align clonotypes to the IMGT TRBV, TRBD and TRBJ reference segments. Only V-J combinations with frequency above 0.0001, covering about 99% of repertoires, were analysed. The TCS score was defined as the ratio of F50 (clonal expansion) to E x V (chaos), calculated using BLOSUM62-based TCRdist between CDR3 peptides within each V-J. Welch's t-statistics and random forest reduced roughly 500 V-J features to 10 to 15, which were used in a naive Bayes classifier (R e1071). The public reads were reprocessed in TCRdb via fastp at Q25 and MiXCR, keeping in-frame beta chains. Every CDR3 protein is listed once, alongside the most common genes and DNA of its rows. TCRdb, not the authors, supplied the V and J calls. This sample has almost 250,000 distinct CDR3 sequences in its table, and roughly 22% of those were observed once. 35% to 40% of the sample lies in the top ten.

This clonotype was recorded only once. Which antigen it targets is not known. Base qualities are missing; no much larger clone stands one base away. A lone read is weak support. This receptor was obtained from a woman in her 40s with Graves' ophthalmopathy. The sequenced sample was blood.

CDR3 region: CASSSYRSGGDYGYTF. The base sequence is TGTGCCAGCAGTAGTTATAGGTCAGGGGGCGACTATGGCTACACCTTC. The chain uses TRBV11-2 and TRBJ1-2; the central 8 bases match TRBD1. Trimmed from V: 6 bases; trimmed from J: 3 bases; junction bases lacking a gene match: 12. Per the germline V gene, SGHAT is the CDR1 and FQNNGV is the CDR2. Including the terminal cysteine and phenylalanine, the CDR3 comprises 16 residues. Only the CDR3 portion is preserved as DNA: 48 bases, with reading frame beginning at the first base.